Following are 30 T cell receptor beta chains from one sample sequenced in a study of response to subunit inactivated influenza vaccine. A single record per CDR3 protein comes from TCRdb applying MiXCR to the RT-PCR reads. The sample lists approximately 570,000 distinct CDR3 sequences, 6.5% to 8% occurring once. Sequencing was performed on PBMCs from blood, taken around 25 months after vaccination. The receptor set was obtained from a man in his fifties or sixties who received an inactivated influenza vaccine.

The chain joins TRBV29-1 to TRBJ2-5, with D hard to call. Germline CDR1 and CDR2: SQVTM and ANQGSEA. This CDR3 is built from 12 residues. V lost 4 bases and J lost 5, with 11 bases in between. The CDR3 sequence: CSVARRSETQYF. The CDR3 DNA sequence: TGCAGCGTTGCTCGAAGGTCGGAGACCCAGTACTTC.

In its sample, this clonotype was seen many times. The chain recombines TRBV20-1 with TRBJ2-3; maybe TRBD2 (5 bases). The CDR3 contains 14 residues. V lost 1 base and J lost 0, with 8 bases in between. Germline V gene data show CDR1 as DFQATT and CDR2 as SNEGSKA (reference sequence). In nucleotides, the CDR3 is TGCAGTGCTAGAGTTCGGGGTAGCACAGATACGCAGTATTTT. Its protein product is CSARVRGSTDTQYF.

The table lists this clonotype with many counts. The chain recombines TRBV21-1 with TRBJ2-1; TRBD2 reflects the table's D call only, with no check against the DNA. TRBV21-1 is an annotated pseudogene. The CDR3 length is 17 residues. For the CDR3, the DNA is TGTGCCAGTCGTTACGGGCGCGGGGGGGCCTCCTACAATGAGCAGTTCTTC. This encodes CASRYGRGGASYNEQFF.

This clonotype was seen a few times. V usage is TRBV5-5 and J usage is TRBJ1-5; possibly TRBD1 for D (6 bases). CDR3 length: 17 amino acids. Germline values: CDR1 SGHKS, CDR2 YYEKEE (reference sequence). V lost 4 bases, J lost 2 bases, and 19 bases lay in between. Written as DNA, the CDR3 is TGTGCCAGCAGCCCGGACAGTGGAGGAGTCGGCAATCAGCCCCAGCATTTT. The encoded protein is CASSPDSGGVGNQPQHF.

This clonotype was detected ten times or more. The rearrangement uses TRBV20-1 and TRBJ1-5; TRBD1 might be the D (6 bases). V was cut by 6 bases and J by 0 bases, with 12 bases left in between. Germline V gene lookup returns CDR1 DFQATT and CDR2 SNEGSKA (reference sequence). CDR3 size: 14 residues. CDR3 sequence (DNA): TGCAGTGCCAGGGACATTAATAGCAATCAGCCCCAGCATTTT. It yields the protein CSARDINSNQPQHF.

A few counts support this clonotype. V is TRBV7-2 and J is TRBJ2-1; 8 positions match TRBD1. V lost 3 bases to trimming and J lost 5 bases; unmatched junction nucleotides: 9. The germline V gene has CDR1 SGHTA and CDR2 FQGNSA. CDR3 size: 16 residues. CDR3 sequence reads: CASSLGRRTGNNEQFF. The CDR3 DNA is TGTGCCAGCAGCTTGGGGAGGCGGACAGGGAACAATGAGCAGTTCTTC.

V usage is TRBV20-1 and J usage is TRBJ1-3; the D is unclear. V gave up 7 bases and J gave up 1 base, with 17 bases separating them. The CDR3 has 15 residues. Looked up from germline, CDR1 is DFQATT and CDR2 is SNEGSKA (reference sequence). CDR3 nucleotides: TGCAGTGGGGAAGGACCGGCCCTATCTGGAAACACCATATATTTT. The encoded protein is CSGEGPALSGNTIYF.

J is TRBJ2-5 and V is TRBV7-9; TRBD2 aligns across 7 bases. The CDR3 loop spans 17 amino acids. V was pared by 1 base and J by 4 bases, with 12 bases of the junction left unmatched. Germline V CDR1 and CDR2: SEHNR, FQNEAQ (reference sequence). The CDR3 sequence: CASSLGLRTGGTETQYF. The CDR3 DNA sequence: TGTGCCAGCAGCTTAGGTTTGAGGACGGGGGGAACAGAGACCCAGTACTTC.

The V gene is TRBV20-1, the J gene TRBJ2-7; 12 bases are shared with TRBD1. Germline-derived CDR1 and CDR2 are DFQATT and SNEGSKA (reference sequence). The V gene end was trimmed by 7 bases and the J gene end by 6 bases; junction bases not matched to a gene: 7. The CDR3 is made up of 13 amino acids. DNA for the CDR3: TGCAGTGTCACCCGGGACAGGGGGCGCGAGCAGTACTTC. Translation: CSVTRDRGREQYF.

The CDR3 DNA reads as TGTGCCAGCAGCAGGAATTCGGGACTAGCGTTCGGGGAGCTGTTTTTT. Amino acids: CASSRNSGLAFGELFF. The genes are TRBV21-1 and TRBJ2-2; the DNA was not used to check the table's D call, TRBD2. TRBV21-1 is a documented pseudogene. The CDR3 extends over 16 amino acids.

The chain is built from TRBV11-2 and TRBJ1-5; TRBD1 matches at 7 bases. Germline assignment: CDR1 SGHAT and CDR2 FQNNGV. V gave up 0 bases and J gave up 8 bases; unmatched junction bases: 16. This CDR3 has 18 amino acids. The CDR3 DNA reads as TGTGCCAGCAGCTTAGAGGGTTGGGCGACAGGGACGGGAAAGCCCCAGCATTTT. Its protein is CASSLEGWATGTGKPQHF.

The sample holds many counts of this clonotype. The genes are TRBV15 and TRBJ1-1; 7 bases map to TRBD1. The V gene end was trimmed by 3 bases and the J gene end by 5 bases; junction bases not matched to a gene: 12. The germline gives CDR1 LNHNV, CDR2 YYDKDF (reference sequence). The CDR3 contains 16 residues. The CDR3 DNA reads as TGTGCCACCAGCAGCCAGACAGGGCGGGGGAGTACTGAAGCTTTCTTT. This sequence encodes CATSSQTGRGSTEAFF.

This chain uses TRBV6-5 with TRBJ2-1; D call uncertain. Per germline, CDR1 MNHEY and CDR2 SVGAGI. V lost 4 bases and J lost 15, with 13 bases in between. The CDR3 spans 11 residues. CDR3 region: CASSSYWALFF. DNA of the CDR3: TGTGCCAGCAGTTCCTATTGGGCCCTGTTCTTC.

This chain links TRBV19 with TRBJ1-1; D is ambiguous. The V gene's germline CDR1 is LNHDA and CDR2 SQIVND (reference sequence). The CDR3 spans 13 residues. V was pared by 3 bases and J by 5 bases, with 10 bases between. DNA of the CDR3: TGTGCCAGTAGTATTTACAGTTGGACTGAAGCTTTCTTT. Translation: CASSIYSWTEAFF.

Ten or more counts support this clonotype. The chain recombines TRBV28 with TRBJ2-2; D gene uncertain. V was trimmed by 5 bases and J by 2 bases, leaving 12 bases between them. Germline values: CDR1 MDHEN, CDR2 SYDVKM. The CDR3 extends over 15 amino acids. Here the CDR3 DNA reads TGTGCCAGCAGTCCACAGTCGGGTAACACCGGGGAGCTGTTTTTT. Translation: CASSPQSGNTGELFF.

This clonotype was observed many times. This rearrangement joins TRBV10-3 to TRBJ2-7; 7 bases match TRBD1. The CDR3 has 14 residues. Germline assignment: CDR1 ENHRY and CDR2 SYGVKD. Germline trimming cut 3 bases from V and 3 bases from J; bases unmatched to any gene: 5. The CDR3 DNA follows: TGTGCCATCAGTGACCGGAGGACAGGCTACGAGCAGTACTTC. This codes for CAISDRRTGYEQYF.

The chain recombines TRBV3-1 with TRBJ1-2, with 9 bases fitting TRBD1. The CDR3 has 15 amino acids. In germline, CDR1 is LGHDT, CDR2 YNNKEL (reference sequence). The V gene end was trimmed by 3 bases and the J gene end by 3 bases; junction bases not matched to a gene: 5. The CDR3 protein is CASSHRTGVDYGYTF. The CDR3 DNA follows: TGTGCCAGCAGCCACCGGACAGGGGTCGACTATGGCTACACCTTC.

This clonotype was counted a few times. The gene calls are TRBV20-1 and TRBJ2-7, with D unclear. Per germline, CDR1 DFQATT and CDR2 SNEGSKA (reference sequence). V lost 1 base and J 7 bases, leaving 8 bases between the germline ends. The CDR3 contains 11 residues. The CDR3, as DNA: TGCAGTGCTAGAGTACTCGGGGAGCAGTACTTC. This gives the protein CSARVLGEQYF.

In this sample, this clonotype turned up many times. The V call is TRBV4-1, the J call TRBJ1-1, with D unclear. This CDR3 contains 14 residues. V lost 4 bases, J lost 2 bases, and 11 bases lay in between. Germline loops: CDR1 MGHRA, CDR2 YSYEKL. For the CDR3, the DNA is TGCGCCAGCAGCCCCACCACCGTTAACACTGAAGCTTTCTTT. This sequence encodes CASSPTTVNTEAFF.

This clonotype came up many times. V is TRBV7-2 and J is TRBJ1-5, with D uncertain. Germline CDR1 SGHTA, CDR2 FQGNSA. V was trimmed by 3 bases and J by 2 bases, leaving 8 bases between them. The CDR3 is 14 residues long. The CDR3 spells CASSFFGGNQPQHF. Written as DNA, the CDR3 is TGTGCCAGCAGCTTTTTCGGGGGCAATCAGCCCCAGCATTTT.

The table lists this clonotype with a few counts. This sequence joins TRBV7-8 and TRBJ2-1; 8 positions agree with TRBD2. V shed 1 base, J shed 5 bases, and the junction held 10 bases outside the gene matches. CDR3 length: 17 amino acids. Germline V gives CDR1 SGHVS, CDR2 FQNEAQ. The DNA for the CDR3 is TGTGCCAGCAGCTTAGTAGGCAAGCGGGGGTGGGACAATGAGCAGTTCTTC. Its translation: CASSLVGKRGWDNEQFF.

This chain uses TRBV12-3 or TRBV12-4 with TRBJ1-1, with D unclear. V shed 6 bases and J shed 1 base, with 9 bases lying between them. CDR3 length: 13 amino acids. CDR3 in DNA: TGTGCCAGCAGCGTCAGCCAGAACACTGAAGCTTTCTTT. As protein: CASSVSQNTEAFF.

This rearrangement joins TRBV19 to TRBJ2-1, with 9 bases that match TRBD1. Looked up from germline, CDR1 is LNHDA and CDR2 is SQIVND (reference sequence). The CDR3 extends over 15 amino acids. The V segment lost 4 bases and the J segment 5 bases; nucleotides outside the gene matches: 6. CDR3 DNA sequence: TGTGCCAGTAGTAGAGGACAGGGGCGCGACAATGAGCAGTTCTTC. Encoded protein: CASSRGQGRDNEQFF. Full variable domain (rest looked up from reference TRBV19 and TRBJ2-1): DGGITQSPKYLFRKEGQNVTLSCEQNLNHDAMYWYRQDPGQGLRLIYYSQIVNDFQKGDIAEGYSVSREKKESFPLTVTSAQKNPTAFYLCASSRGQGRDNEQFFGPGTRLTVL.

This clonotype was seen a handful of times. V is TRBV12-3 or TRBV12-4 and J is TRBJ2-4; maybe TRBD1 (5 bases). V lost 4 bases and J 15 bases, leaving 16 bases between the germline ends. The CDR3 length is 12 residues. The DNA for the CDR3 is TGTGCCAGCAGTTCCCAGGACAAGGTCCCGTACTTC. Protein: CASSSQDKVPYF.

This clonotype was counted between two and nine times. The chain recombines TRBV28 with TRBJ1-5; tentative D call: TRBD1 (6 bases). The CDR3 runs to 14 residues. Germline assignment: CDR1 MDHEN and CDR2 SYDVKM. The germline V and J ends were trimmed by 1 base and 3 bases, with 7 bases remaining between them. The CDR3 protein is CASSLYRVNQPQHF. The CDR3 nucleotides read TGTGCCAGCAGTTTATACAGGGTCAATCAGCCCCAGCATTTT.

The rearrangement links TRBV10-3 to TRBJ2-7, with TRBD1 as a possible D gene (6 bases). The germline V gene encodes CDR1 ENHRY and CDR2 SYGVKD. V dropped 3 bases and J dropped 0 bases, with 12 bases sitting between them. The CDR3 is made up of 15 amino acids. CDR3 nucleotides: TGTGCCATCAGTGACGACAGGCAGAGCTCCTACGAGCAGTACTTC. Protein sequence: CAISDDRQSSYEQYF.

This clonotype was recorded at least ten times. CDR3 loop: CASSRYLAGDSYEQYF. CDR3 nucleotides: TGTGCCAGCAGCCGTTACTTAGCGGGGGACTCCTACGAGCAGTACTTC. V and J are TRBV5-6 and TRBJ2-7; 9 positions match TRBD2. The CDR3 has 16 residues. The J segment lost 0 bases and the V segment lost 4 bases, leaving 8 bases of the junction unmatched. CDR1 and CDR2 (germline): SGHDT, YYEEEE.

This clonotype was detected a few times. The chain joins TRBV5-1 to TRBJ2-7; D ambiguous. V lost 2 bases to trimming and J lost 3 bases, with 9 bases between them. Germline-derived CDR1 and CDR2 are SGHRS and YFSETQ. This CDR3 spans 13 amino acids. In DNA form, the CDR3 reads TGCGCCAGCAGCTTCCAACAGAACTACGAGCAGTACTTC. It is translated as CASSFQQNYEQYF.

At least ten counts were recorded for this clonotype. The rearrangement uses TRBV5-5 and TRBJ2-3; 9 bases fit TRBD1. Germline assignment: CDR1 SGHKS and CDR2 YYEKEE (reference sequence). The CDR3 extends over 16 amino acids. The trim removed 4 bases at V and 2 bases at J, leaving 8 bases unmatched. The CDR3 here is CASSMGQGGSTDTQYF. The CDR3, as DNA: TGTGCCAGCAGCATGGGACAGGGTGGGTCCACAGATACGCAGTATTTT. The full variable domain, with the rest looked up from reference TRBV5-5 and TRBJ2-3, is DAGVTQSPTHLIKTRGQQVTLRCSPISGHKSVSWYQQVLGQGPQFIFQYYEKEERGRGNFPDRFSARQFPNYSSELNVNALLLGDSALYLCASSMGQGGSTDTQYFGPGTRLTVL.

This chain links TRBV2 with TRBJ2-5; perhaps D is TRBD1 or TRBD2 (5 bases each). V lost 1 base and J lost 14, with 29 bases in between. CDR3 length equals 17 residues. Germline CDR1 SNHLY, CDR2 FYNNEI. CDR3 in amino acids: CASSEVGLEGPRVVQYF. For the CDR3, the DNA is TGTGCCAGCAGTGAAGTGGGCCTAGAGGGACCCCGAGTCGTGCAATACTTC.